These 27 T cell receptor beta chains were sequenced from one sample in a study of cytomegalovirus exposure and HLA in healthy donors (dated 2017 in TCRdb). The protocol used for the library was the immunoSEQ multiplex PCR assay. The multiplex PCR relied on a mix of 60 forward primers for TCR Vbeta segments and 13 reverse primers for TCR Jbeta segments. In TCRdb, the immuneACCESS table is reduced to in-frame sequences with V and J assigned. These tables do not hold every clone; where another copy was compared, an unresolved V gene accounts for under half, and the others remain unexplained. The sample table contains some 67,000 clones; only one count was recorded for approximately 81% of them. In total, the top ten clones hold over 2.5% of the sample. Sequencing used PBMCs. Source of these receptors: a woman in her 30s in good health and CMV-seronegative.

The rearrangement joins TRBV5-4 to TRBJ1-1; D is undetermined. The V gene lost 4 bases and the J gene lost 0 bases, with 13 bases spanning the gap. Germline V gene data show CDR1 as SGHNT and CDR2 as YYREEE (reference sequence). This CDR3 is built from 15 residues. CDR3 amino acids: CASSPRGLMNTEAFF. The CDR3 coding sequence is TGTGCCAGCAGCCCCCGAGGGTTAATGAACACTGAAGCTTTCTTT.

The chain combines TRBV7-8 with TRBJ1-2; 7 nucleotides agree with TRBD1. CDR3 length: 12 residues. Germline CDR1 SGHVS, CDR2 FQNEAQ. Trimming removed 10 bases from V and 1 base from J; junction bases left unmatched: 3. CDR3 protein: CATRDSNYGYTF. The CDR3 DNA reads TGTGCCACCCGGGACAGTAACTATGGCTACACCTTC.

The J gene is TRBJ1-6, the V gene TRBV5-1; TRBD1 matches at 7 bases. V lost 2 bases to trimming and J lost 7 bases; unmatched junction nucleotides: 3. This CDR3 has 14 residues. The germline CDR1 and CDR2 sequences are SGHRS and YFSETQ. This chain's CDR3 is CASSLWTGNSPLHF. CDR3 nucleotide sequence: TGCGCCAGCAGCTTATGGACAGGAAATTCACCCCTCCACTTT.

The chain combines TRBV18 with TRBJ2-7; D is unresolved. The CDR3 spans 13 residues. The V gene lost 6 bases and the J gene lost 3 bases, with 12 bases spanning the gap. CDR1 is KGHSH, CDR2 LQKENI, per germline. The CDR3, as DNA: TGTGCCAGCTCTCCTGGGCCCGACTACGAGCAGTACTTC. It yields the protein CASSPGPDYEQYF. The full variable domain, in which reference TRBV18 and TRBJ2-7 provide the parts outside the CDR3, is NAGVMQNPRHLVRRRGQEARLRCSPMKGHSHVYWYRQLPEEGLKFMVYLQKENIIDESGMPKERFSAEFPKEGPSILRIQQVVRGDSAAYFCASSPGPDYEQYFGPGTRLTVT.

This chain connects TRBV5-1 to TRBJ2-1; 8 bases map to TRBD1. This CDR3 has 15 amino acids. V shed 7 bases and J 5 bases; nucleotides not matched to a gene: 11. In germline, CDR1 is SGHRS, CDR2 YFSETQ. This chain's CDR3 is CASSKTGGSNNEQFF. CDR3 DNA: TGCGCCAGCTCTAAAACAGGGGGATCTAACAATGAGCAGTTCTTC.

This clone was recorded a few times. CDR3 sequence (DNA): TGTGCCAGCAGCTTAATCCCGGGGGAGAACACTGAAGCTTTCTTT. This sequence encodes CASSLIPGENTEAFF. The chain combines TRBV11-3 with TRBJ1-1; a weak D match, TRBD1 (5 bases). V lost 2 bases, J lost 1 base, and 11 bases lay in between. This CDR3 comprises 15 residues. The germline V gene has CDR1 SGHNT and CDR2 YENEEA.

The J gene is TRBJ2-4, the V gene TRBV7-9; 14 bases fit TRBD2. CDR1 and CDR2 from the germline V gene are SEHNR and FQNEAQ (reference sequence). J lost 4 bases, V lost 4 bases, and 6 bases had no gene match. CDR3 size: 17 residues. DNA of the CDR3: TGTGCCAGCAGCTACGAGAGGACTAGCGGGGGGAAAAACATTCAGTACTTC. Protein product: CASSYERTSGGKNIQYF. The whole variable domain, filled in from reference TRBV7-9 and TRBJ2-4, reads DTGVSQNPRHKITKRGQNVTFRCDPISEHNRLYWYRQTLGQGPEFLTYFQNEAQLEKSRLLSDRFSAERPKGSFSTLEIQRTEQGDSAMYLCASSYERTSGGKNIQYFGAGTRLSVL.

The genes are TRBV19 and TRBJ2-1; TRBD2 is a possible D gene (6 bases). Trimming cost V 9 bases and J 9 bases, with 18 bases left between them. This CDR3 contains 13 residues. Germline V lookup: CDR1 LNHDA, CDR2 SQIVND (reference sequence). CDR3 nucleotide sequence: TGTGCCAGCGCAGCCGGAGGGTGGGGTGAGCAGTTCTTC. Its protein product is CASAAGGWGEQFF.

The chain employs TRBV9 and TRBJ2-4; 10 nucleotides align to TRBD2. V lost 0 bases and J lost 1; bases outside the gene matches: 7. This CDR3 spans 18 amino acids. In germline, CDR1 is SGDLS, CDR2 YYNGEE. CDR3 in DNA: TGTGCCAGCAGCGTAGCTCCTAGCGGGGGTGGGGCCAAAAACATTCAGTACTTC. Its protein product is CASSVAPSGGGAKNIQYF.

The genes are TRBV10-3 and TRBJ1-2; 8 positions agree with TRBD1. This CDR3 is built from 13 residues. V was pared by 5 bases and J by 5 bases, with 4 bases of the junction left unmatched. Germline lookup yields CDR1 ENHRY and CDR2 SYGVKD. For the CDR3, the DNA is TGTGCCATCAGTCAGGGGGCCGGGTATGGCTACACCTTC. This encodes CAISQGAGYGYTF.

V gene TRBV5-1 combines with J gene TRBJ1-1; no definite D call. Germline assignment: CDR1 SGHRS and CDR2 YFSETQ. The CDR3 loop spans 14 amino acids. Trimming left V 4 bases short and J 4 bases short, with 14 bases between. The CDR3 nucleotides read TGCGCCAGCAGCCAGACTGGGAGGAGCACTGAAGCTTTCTTT. Residues: CASSQTGRSTEAFF.

V is TRBV27 and J is TRBJ1-6, with TRBD1 identical over 10 bases. This CDR3 has 19 residues. V dropped 7 bases and J dropped 4; count of bases not matched to a gene: 16. Germline V gives CDR1 MNHEY, CDR2 SMNVEV (reference sequence). CDR3 sequence: CASKKTGGEVQGYNSPLHF. In DNA form, the CDR3 reads TGTGCCAGCAAGAAGACAGGGGGCGAGGTTCAAGGGTATAATTCACCCCTCCACTTT.

The V call is TRBV7-8, the J call TRBJ2-1; TRBD1 matches at 7 bases. This CDR3 has 16 residues. CDR1 SGHVS and CDR2 FQNEAQ come from the germline V gene. V was clipped by 1 base and J by 15 bases; unmatched bases: 18. The chain's CDR3 is CASSLGPGQAGMGLFF. The CDR3 DNA reads TGTGCCAGCAGCTTAGGCCCCGGACAGGCTGGAATGGGGCTGTTCTTC.

The chain links TRBV18 to TRBJ2-5; weak D call: TRBD1 (6 bases). The V gene's germline CDR1 is KGHSH and CDR2 LQKENI. V was pared by 5 bases and J by 4 bases, with 14 bases between. This CDR3 region has 14 residues. Here the CDR3 reads CASSITGKGETQYF. DNA of the CDR3: TGTGCCAGCTCAATTACAGGGAAGGGAGAGACCCAGTACTTC.

The chain combines TRBV5-5 with TRBJ2-3, with 7 bases aligning to TRBD2. Trimming removed 2 bases from V and 1 base from J; junction bases left unmatched: 7. CDR1 is SGHKS, CDR2 YYEKEE, per germline (reference sequence). This CDR3 has 16 amino acids. CDR3 amino acids: CASSFLWAGGTDTQYF. The CDR3 DNA reads as TGTGCCAGCAGCTTTTTATGGGCGGGGGGCACAGATACGCAGTATTTT. The full variable domain, rest sourced from reference TRBV5-5 and TRBJ2-3, is DAGVTQSPTHLIKTRGQQVTLRCSPISGHKSVSWYQQVLGQGPQFIFQYYEKEERGRGNFPDRFSARQFPNYSSELNVNALLLGDSALYLCASSFLWAGGTDTQYFGPGTRLTVL.

The chain couples TRBV21-1 to TRBJ1-1. TRBV21-1 is described as a pseudogene. The CDR3 consists of 18 residues. The CDR3 DNA reads TGTGCCAGCAGCAAAGCGGGAGAACGGAGCCTTTCAAACACTGAAGCTTTCTTT. It is translated as CASSKAGERSLSNTEAFF.

This chain links TRBV7-9 with TRBJ2-5; D possibly corresponds to TRBD2 (6 bases). V shed 0 bases and J shed 4 bases, with 6 bases lying between them. The CDR3 consists of 13 residues. Germline CDR1 reads SEHNR; CDR2 reads FQNEAQ (reference sequence). The CDR3 reads CASSLAGGETQYF. CDR3 DNA sequence: TGTGCCAGCAGCTTAGCCGGGGGAGAGACCCAGTACTTC.

V is TRBV4-3 and J is TRBJ1-2; 9 bases are a match to TRBD1. V lost 0 bases to trimming and J lost 3 bases; unmatched junction nucleotides: 5. The CDR3 is 16 residues long. Germline V gene data show CDR1 as LGHNA and CDR2 as YSLEER. CDR3 region: CASSQDRGQGYYGYTF. As DNA, the CDR3 is TGCGCCAGCAGCCAAGATCGGGGACAGGGCTACTATGGCTACACCTTC.

The rearrangement links TRBV5-1 to TRBJ1-4; D is possibly TRBD1 (5 bases). Trimming removed 0 bases at V and 5 bases at J, with 11 bases between. CDR3 length equals 15 residues. CDR1 is SGHRS and CDR2 is YFSETQ in the germline V gene. The CDR3 bases are TGCGCCAGCAGCTTGGTTGGGGGGATAAATGAAAAACTGTTTTTT. It encodes CASSLVGGINEKLFF.

Concerning this clone: Its ends do not fully match the called genes, so a read error is possible. The chain couples TRBV7-9 to TRBJ1-1; 9 bases are shared with TRBD1. The V gene's germline CDR1 is SEHNR and CDR2 FQNEAQ (reference sequence). The length of the CDR3 is 16 residues. CDR3 bases: TGTTCCAGCAGCTCAAACTCCCTGGACAGGGGAAAAGGAGCTTTCTTT. Protein: CSSSSNSLDRGKGAFF.

V gene TRBV4-1 combines with J gene TRBJ2-3, with 7 bases fitting TRBD2. This CDR3 region has 16 residues. Germline CDR1 and CDR2: MGHRA and YSYEKL. V was clipped by 3 bases and J by 1 base; unmatched bases: 7. CDR3 region: CASSHSPSGGTDTQYF. CDR3 in DNA: TGCGCCAGCAGCCATAGTCCTAGCGGTGGCACAGATACGCAGTATTTT.

This chain links TRBV5-6 with TRBJ2-5; D ambiguous. This CDR3 has 14 residues. V lost 0 bases, J lost 2 bases, and 8 bases lay in between. In germline, CDR1 is SGHDT, CDR2 YYEEEE. CDR3 DNA: TGTGCCAGCAGCTTGGGTGGAGCACAAGAGACCCAGTACTTC. Translation: CASSLGGAQETQYF.

This chain uses TRBV9 with TRBJ2-4, with D maybe TRBD1 (6 bases). Trimming stripped 4 bases from V and 1 base from J, with 15 bases between. Germline V gives CDR1 SGDLS, CDR2 YYNGEE. CDR3 length: 16 amino acids. CDR3 sequence: CASSSGKTGAKNIQYF. The CDR3 DNA reads as TGTGCCAGCAGCTCGGGAAAAACAGGGGCCAAAAACATTCAGTACTTC.

This chain joins TRBV7-9 and TRBJ2-5; D unresolved. The J call may be mistaken, given a closer DNA end match to TRBJ2-7. The CDR3 extends over 13 amino acids. In germline, CDR1 is SEHNR, CDR2 FQNEAQ (reference sequence). The CDR3 region is CASLQPNSYEQYF. The CDR3 DNA is TGTGCCAGCCTCCAACCGAACTCCTACGAGCAGTACTTC.

V and J are TRBV7-8 and TRBJ1-1; 11 nucleotides agree with TRBD1. The junction had 9 bases not matched to a gene; V was cut back by 4 bases and J by 8 bases. The CDR3 covers 15 residues. CDR1 is SGHVS and CDR2 is FQNEAQ in the germline V gene. The CDR3 loop reads CASSSLGQGAAEAFF. The CDR3 DNA reads TGTGCCAGCAGCTCACTCGGACAGGGGGCGGCCGAAGCTTTCTTT.

The chain employs TRBV7-8 and TRBJ1-2; 8 bases align to TRBD1. CDR1 SGHVS and CDR2 FQNEAQ come from the germline V gene. The CDR3 contains 16 residues. J gave up 4 bases and V 3 bases, and 10 bases lay outside the gene matches. CDR3 loop: CASSLEAGQAAYGYTF. CDR3 bases: TGTGCCAGCAGCTTGGAGGCGGGACAGGCGGCCTATGGCTACACCTTC.

The chain carries TRBV27 and TRBJ2-3, with a possible D match to TRBD2 (5 bases). The CDR3 extends over 17 amino acids. Trimming removed 6 bases at V and 1 base at J, with 20 bases between. Per germline, CDR1 MNHEY and CDR2 SMNVEV (reference sequence). The CDR3 bases are TGTGCCAGCAGAAATCTGCTTGAGGGATGGGGCACAGATACGCAGTATTTT. This encodes CASRNLLEGWGTDTQYF.